Shown below are 9 T cell receptor beta chains from a single sample sequenced in a study of CD8 T cells in ankylosing spondylitis. MiXCR, applied by TCRdb to the 5' RACE reads, yields one record per CDR3 protein. The table lists about 110,000 distinct CDR3 sequences, approximately 25% of them singletons. The sample was synovial fluid, either unsorted or a sorted T cell fraction (not recorded which). The receptor set was obtained from a male donor with ankylosing spondylitis.

This clonotype has at least ten counts. The chain combines TRBV29-1 with TRBJ2-1; possibly TRBD2 for D (6 bases). CDR1 and CDR2 (germline): SQVTM, ANQGSEA. The CDR3 loop spans 16 amino acids. V was trimmed by 2 bases and J by 0 bases, leaving 14 bases between them. For the CDR3, the DNA is TGCAGCGTTGAAAATCCGACTAGGAGCTCCTACAATGAGCAGTTCTTC. Translating it yields CSVENPTRSSYNEQFF.

The V call is TRBV24-1, the J call TRBJ2-2; TRBD1 aligns across 9 bases. This CDR3 contains 16 residues. The V gene's germline CDR1 is KGHDR and CDR2 SFDVKD. V shed 10 bases, J shed 2 bases, and the junction held 10 bases outside the gene matches. As DNA, the CDR3 is TGTGCCACTCTCTCCCAAACAGGGGGCAACACCGGGGAGCTGTTTTTT. Translation: CATLSQTGGNTGELFF.

This clonotype was counted many times. CDR3: CSLPGTGGSTEAFF. CDR3 DNA: TGCAGTCTTCCCGGGACAGGGGGTTCGACTGAAGCTTTCTTT. V gene TRBV20-1 combines with J gene TRBJ1-1; 11 positions agree with TRBD1. The CDR3 runs to 14 residues. V dropped 8 bases and J dropped 5; count of bases not matched to a gene: 10. Germline CDR1 and CDR2: DFQATT and SNEGSKA (reference sequence).

Only a few counts were recorded for this clonotype. J is TRBJ1-6 and V is TRBV7-9; 8 nucleotides agree with TRBD1. This CDR3 comprises 16 residues. The germline V gene has CDR1 SEHNR and CDR2 FQNEAQ (reference sequence). J lost 1 base, V lost 5 bases, and 4 bases had no gene match. The CDR3 DNA reads as TGTGCCAGCAGCCACCGGACAGGGTCCTATAATTCACCCCTCCACTTT. The encoded protein is CASSHRTGSYNSPLHF.

The rearrangement joins TRBV7-2 to TRBJ1-5; weak D call: TRBD1 (5 bases). This CDR3 comprises 15 residues. The germline V gene encodes CDR1 SGHTA and CDR2 FQGNSA. V shed 2 bases and J shed 7 bases, with 15 bases lying between them. CDR3 in amino acids: CASSLFEQVLQPQHF. The CDR3 DNA reads as TGTGCCAGCAGCTTATTTGAACAGGTATTACAGCCCCAGCATTTT.

Ten or more counts support this clonotype. The J gene is TRBJ1-1, the V gene TRBV5-6; 11 positions match TRBD1. V shed 1 base, J shed 5 bases, and the junction held 10 bases outside the gene matches. Looked up from germline, CDR1 is SGHDT and CDR2 is YYEEEE. The CDR3 has 17 residues. The chain's CDR3 is CASSLIWDRGSNTEAFF. The DNA for the CDR3 is TGTGCCAGCAGCTTGATTTGGGACAGGGGGTCAAATACTGAAGCTTTCTTT. Full variable domain (remainder filled in from reference TRBV5-6 and TRBJ1-1): DAGVTQSPTHLIKTRGQQVTLRCSPKSGHDTVSWYQQALGQGPQFIFQYYEEEERQRGNFPDRFSGHQFPNYSSELNVNALLLGDSALYLCASSLIWDRGSNTEAFFGQGTRLTVV.

V is TRBV29-1 and J is TRBJ2-5; 8 bases are a match to TRBD1. The CDR3 is 13 amino acids. Germline lookup yields CDR1 SQVTM and CDR2 ANQGSEA. V shed 2 bases, J shed 4 bases, and the junction held 3 bases outside the gene matches. CDR3 region: CSVERTGPETQYF. The CDR3, as DNA: TGCAGCGTTGAAAGGACAGGGCCAGAGACCCAGTACTTC.

There are a few counts of this clonotype. The chain carries TRBV7-2 and TRBJ2-1, with D maybe TRBD2 (6 bases). The CDR3 totals 16 residues. V dropped 5 bases and J dropped 6 bases, with 20 bases sitting between them. The V gene's germline CDR1 is SGHTA and CDR2 FQGNSA. CDR3 nucleotide sequence: TGTGCCAGCAGCCTATCGCTAGCGTTTCCCCGCAATGAGCAGTTCTTC. Translation: CASSLSLAFPRNEQFF.

The table lists this clonotype with many counts. The chain joins TRBV3-1 to TRBJ2-7, with TRBD1 identical over 12 bases. The junction had 3 bases not matched to a gene; V was cut back by 3 bases and J by 6 bases. CDR3 length: 14 residues. Germline lookup yields CDR1 LGHDT and CDR2 YNNKEL (reference sequence). CDR3 amino acids: CASSQGTGGSEQYV. CDR3 DNA: TGTGCCAGCAGCCAGGGGACAGGGGGCTCCGAGCAGTACGTC.